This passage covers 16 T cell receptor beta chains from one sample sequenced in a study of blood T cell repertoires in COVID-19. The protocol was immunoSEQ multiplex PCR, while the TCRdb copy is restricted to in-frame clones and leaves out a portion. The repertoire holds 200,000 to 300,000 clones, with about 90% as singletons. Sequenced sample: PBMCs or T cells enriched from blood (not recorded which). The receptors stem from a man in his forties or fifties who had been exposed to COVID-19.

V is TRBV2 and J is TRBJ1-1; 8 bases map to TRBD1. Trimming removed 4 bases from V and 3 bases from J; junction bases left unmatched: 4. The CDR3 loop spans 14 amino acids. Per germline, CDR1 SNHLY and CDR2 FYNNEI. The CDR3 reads CASSGTGYDTEAFF. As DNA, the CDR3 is TGTGCCAGCAGTGGGACAGGGTATGACACTGAAGCTTTCTTT.

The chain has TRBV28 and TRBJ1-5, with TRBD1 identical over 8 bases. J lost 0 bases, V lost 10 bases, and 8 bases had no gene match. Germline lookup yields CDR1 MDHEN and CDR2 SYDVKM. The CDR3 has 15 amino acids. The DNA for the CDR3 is TGTGCCACCTTGACAGGGGACTATAGCAATCAGCCCCAGCATTTT. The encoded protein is CATLTGDYSNQPQHF.

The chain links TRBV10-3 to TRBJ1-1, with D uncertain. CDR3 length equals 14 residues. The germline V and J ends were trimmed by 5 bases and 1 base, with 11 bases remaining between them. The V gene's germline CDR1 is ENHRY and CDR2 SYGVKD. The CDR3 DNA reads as TGTGCCATCAGTACTGCGCGGCAGAACACTGAAGCTTTCTTT. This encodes CAISTARQNTEAFF.

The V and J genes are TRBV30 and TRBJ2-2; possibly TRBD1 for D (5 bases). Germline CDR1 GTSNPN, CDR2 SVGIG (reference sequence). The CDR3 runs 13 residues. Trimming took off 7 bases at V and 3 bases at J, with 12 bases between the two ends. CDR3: CASQGSHTGELFF. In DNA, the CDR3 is TGTGCCTCCCAGGGTTCCCACACCGGGGAGCTGTTTTTT. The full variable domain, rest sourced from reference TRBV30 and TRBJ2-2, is SQTIHQWPATLVQPVGSPLSLECTVEGTSNPNLYWYRQAAGRGLQLLFYSVGIGQISSEVPQNLSASRPQDRQFILSSKKLLLSDSGFYLCASQGSHTGELFFGEGSRLTVL.

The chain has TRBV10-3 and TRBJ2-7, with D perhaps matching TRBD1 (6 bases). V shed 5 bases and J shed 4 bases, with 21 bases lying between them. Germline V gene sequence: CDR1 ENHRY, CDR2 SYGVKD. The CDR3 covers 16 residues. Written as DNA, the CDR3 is TGTGCCATCAGTCGCCCCGGCGCAGGGGAAAGGTACGAGCAGTACTTC. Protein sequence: CAISRPGAGERYEQYF.

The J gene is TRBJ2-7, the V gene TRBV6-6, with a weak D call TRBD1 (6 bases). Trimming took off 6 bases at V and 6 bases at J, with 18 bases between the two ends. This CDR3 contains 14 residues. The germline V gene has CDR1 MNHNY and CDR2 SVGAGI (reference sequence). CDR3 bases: TGTGCCAGCAGCAGCCGGGACCCAGGGGTCGAGCAGTACTTC. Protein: CASSSRDPGVEQYF.

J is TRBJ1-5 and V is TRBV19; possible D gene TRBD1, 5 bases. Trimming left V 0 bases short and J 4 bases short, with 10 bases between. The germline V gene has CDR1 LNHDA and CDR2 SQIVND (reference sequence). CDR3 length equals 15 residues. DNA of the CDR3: TGTGCCAGTAGTATAGACTCCAGGGAAAATCAGCCCCAGCATTTT. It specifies CASSIDSRENQPQHF.

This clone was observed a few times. CDR3 loop: CASSTGGIPYGYTF. The CDR3, as DNA: TGTGCCAGCAGTACCGGAGGGATACCATATGGCTACACCTTC. The V gene is TRBV6-5, the J gene TRBJ1-2; D unclear. The germline V and J ends were trimmed by 5 bases and 5 bases, with 15 bases remaining between them. The length of the CDR3 is 14 residues. Germline V gives CDR1 MNHEY, CDR2 SVGAGI.

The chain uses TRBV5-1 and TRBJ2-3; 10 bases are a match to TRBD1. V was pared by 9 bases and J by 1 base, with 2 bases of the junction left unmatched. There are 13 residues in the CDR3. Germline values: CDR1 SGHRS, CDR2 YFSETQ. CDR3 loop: CATGTGGTDTQYF. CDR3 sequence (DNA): TGCGCCACAGGGACAGGGGGCACAGATACGCAGTATTTT.

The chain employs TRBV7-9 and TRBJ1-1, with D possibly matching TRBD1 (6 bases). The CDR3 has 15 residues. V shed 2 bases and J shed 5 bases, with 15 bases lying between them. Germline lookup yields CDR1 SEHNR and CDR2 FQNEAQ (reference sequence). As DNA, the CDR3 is TGTGCCAGCAGCTTACCCTCAGGGGTGGGTACTGAAGCTTTCTTT. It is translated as CASSLPSGVGTEAFF.

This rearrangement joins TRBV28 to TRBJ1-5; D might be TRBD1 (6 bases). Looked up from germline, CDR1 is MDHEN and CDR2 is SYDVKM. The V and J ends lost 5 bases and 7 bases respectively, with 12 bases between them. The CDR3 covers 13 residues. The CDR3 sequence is CASSPGQRQPQHF. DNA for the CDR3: TGTGCCAGCAGTCCTGGACAGAGGCAGCCCCAGCATTTT.

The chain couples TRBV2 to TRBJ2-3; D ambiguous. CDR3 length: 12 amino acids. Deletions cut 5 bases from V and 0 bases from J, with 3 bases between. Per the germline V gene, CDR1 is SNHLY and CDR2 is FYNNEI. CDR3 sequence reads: CASSYSTDTQYF. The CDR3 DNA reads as TGTGCCAGCAGTTATAGCACAGATACGCAGTATTTT.

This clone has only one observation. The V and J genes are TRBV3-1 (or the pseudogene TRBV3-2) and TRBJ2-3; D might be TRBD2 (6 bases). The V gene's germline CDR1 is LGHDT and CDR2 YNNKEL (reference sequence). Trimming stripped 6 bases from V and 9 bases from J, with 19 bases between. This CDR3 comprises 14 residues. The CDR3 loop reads CASRSYGGDFTQYF. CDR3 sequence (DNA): TGTGCCAGCAGGTCATACGGGGGAGACTTCACGCAGTATTTT.

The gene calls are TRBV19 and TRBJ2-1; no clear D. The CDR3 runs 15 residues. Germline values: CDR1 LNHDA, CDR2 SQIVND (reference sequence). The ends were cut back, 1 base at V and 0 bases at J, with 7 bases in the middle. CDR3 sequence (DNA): TGTGCCAGTAGTATAGCGGAGAGCTCCTACAATGAGCAGTTCTTC. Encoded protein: CASSIAESSYNEQFF.

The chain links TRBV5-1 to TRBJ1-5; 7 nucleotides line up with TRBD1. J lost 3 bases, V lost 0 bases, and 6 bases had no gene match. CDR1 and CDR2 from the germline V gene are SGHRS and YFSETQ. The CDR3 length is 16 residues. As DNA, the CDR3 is TGCGCCAGCAGCTTGGGCCAGGGGGGCTACAATCAGCCCCAGCATTTT. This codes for CASSLGQGGYNQPQHF. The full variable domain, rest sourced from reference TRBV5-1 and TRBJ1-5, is KAGVTQTPRYLIKTRGQQVTLSCSPISGHRSVSWYQQTPGQGLQFLFEYFSETQRNKGNFPGRFSGRQFSNSRSEMNVSTLELGDSALYLCASSLGQGGYNQPQHFGDGTRLSIL.

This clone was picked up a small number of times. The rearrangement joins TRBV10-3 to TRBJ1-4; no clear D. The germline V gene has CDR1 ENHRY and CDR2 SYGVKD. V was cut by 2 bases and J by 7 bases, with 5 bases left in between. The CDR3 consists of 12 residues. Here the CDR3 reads CAISETAEKLFF. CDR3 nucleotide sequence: TGTGCCATCAGTGAGACAGCTGAAAAACTGTTTTTT.